Below, 28 T cell receptor beta chains from the same sample are listed, as sequenced in a study of shared clonotypes between healthy human individuals. The data were produced by immunoSEQ multiplex PCR, yet TCRdb's version contains in-frame clones alone and is incomplete. The data contain nearly 1,000,000 clones, about three quarters of them singletons. Sequencing was done on a sample of memory CD4+ T cells sorted from blood. The subset was: CD45RA-negative fraction. The receptors were gathered from a man younger than 35 in good health.

The chain couples TRBV9 to TRBJ2-5, with D possibly TRBD2 on 5 matching bases. The germline gives CDR1 SGDLS, CDR2 YYNGEE. This CDR3 contains 13 residues. Trimming took 0 bases from V and 5 from J, leaving 8 bases between them. Written as DNA, the CDR3 is TGTGCCAGCAGCGTAGGGACTTTCGAGACCCAGTACTTC. Protein sequence: CASSVGTFETQYF.

The genes are TRBV21-1 and TRBJ1-5. TRBV21-1 is shown as a pseudogene. The CDR3 loop spans 17 amino acids. The CDR3 loop reads CASSKGCNAHSNQPQHF. The CDR3, as DNA: TGTGCCAGCAGCAAAGGATGTAACGCTCATAGCAATCAGCCCCAGCATTTT.

The rearrangement links TRBV20-1 to TRBJ2-3; D uncertain. In germline, CDR1 is DFQATT, CDR2 SNEGSKA (reference sequence). The CDR3 is 11 residues long. The ends were cut back, 6 bases at V and 4 bases at J, with 8 bases in the middle. The CDR3 loop is CSARAPDTQYF. The CDR3 DNA follows: TGCAGTGCCCGAGCCCCAGATACGCAGTATTTT.

The chain uses TRBV28 and TRBJ1-1, with unresolved D. CDR1 is MDHEN and CDR2 is SYDVKM in the germline V gene. This CDR3 is built from 15 residues. The ends were cut back, 5 bases at V and 8 bases at J, with 21 bases in the middle. The CDR3 nucleotides are TGTGCCAGCAGTCCTCCGAGGTCATTAGGGCAGGAAGCTTTCTTT. Translating it yields CASSPPRSLGQEAFF.

This chain uses TRBV29-1 with TRBJ1-1, with a possible D match to TRBD1 (5 bases). Deletions cut 0 bases from V and 6 bases from J, with 11 bases between. CDR1 SQVTM and CDR2 ANQGSEA come from the germline V gene. This CDR3 is built from 13 residues. CDR3 nucleotide sequence: TGCAGCGTTGAAGATGCCCAGGGCCCTGAAGCTTTCTTT. Translation gives CSVEDAQGPEAFF.

V is TRBV5-1 and J is TRBJ2-7; unclear D gene. The CDR3 contains 14 residues. V was shortened by 0 bases and J by 6 bases, with 13 bases between the two germline ends. CDR1 is SGHRS, CDR2 YFSETQ, per germline. CDR3 in amino acids: CASSLDPLPSEQYF. The CDR3 bases are TGCGCCAGCAGCTTGGACCCATTACCTTCCGAGCAGTACTTC.

J is TRBJ2-5 and V is TRBV18, with D tentatively TRBD2 (5 bases). The germline CDR1 and CDR2 sequences are KGHSH and LQKENI. The CDR3 is made up of 15 amino acids. Trimming removed 2 bases at V and 5 bases at J, with 15 bases between. The CDR3 spells CASSPFGLPRETQYF. For the CDR3, the DNA is TGTGCCAGCTCACCATTCGGACTTCCAAGGGAGACCCAGTACTTC.

This clone has a handful of counts. This chain joins TRBV30 and TRBJ1-5, with D perhaps matching TRBD1 (5 bases). The V gene lost 2 bases and the J gene lost 5 bases, with 10 bases spanning the gap. Germline CDR1 and CDR2: GTSNPN and SVGIG (reference sequence). The CDR3 has 13 residues. The chain's CDR3 is CAWSPGEDQPQHF. DNA of the CDR3: TGTGCCTGGAGTCCGGGGGAGGATCAGCCCCAGCATTTT.

The rearrangement joins TRBV4-1 to TRBJ2-7, with 11 bases fitting TRBD2. V gave up 3 bases and J gave up 0 bases; unmatched junction bases: 7. This CDR3 has 17 residues. Germline V gene sequence: CDR1 MGHRA, CDR2 YSYEKL. The CDR3 DNA sequence: TGCGCCAGCAGCCATGTCATGACTAGCGGGGTCTCCTACGAGCAGTACTTC. This translates into CASSHVMTSGVSYEQYF.

The gene calls are TRBV28 and TRBJ2-2; D is ambiguous. The CDR3 extends over 15 amino acids. The germline V and J ends were trimmed by 2 bases and 4 bases, with 11 bases remaining between them. Germline values: CDR1 MDHEN, CDR2 SYDVKM. The CDR3 nucleotides are TGTGCCAGCAGTTTAGGGCTAGTGGGCACCGGGGAGCTGTTTTTT. Translated: CASSLGLVGTGELFF.

The gene calls are TRBV18 and TRBJ1-3, with 12 bases identical to TRBD1. Germline V gene lookup returns CDR1 KGHSH and CDR2 LQKENI. The V segment lost 4 bases and the J segment 2 bases; nucleotides outside the gene matches: 9. This CDR3 is 18 amino acids long. CDR3 region: CASSRPGTGGLAGNTIYF. In DNA, the CDR3 is TGTGCCAGCTCACGACCCGGGACAGGGGGCCTAGCTGGAAACACCATATATTTT.

The V call is TRBV5-1, the J call TRBJ2-3, with TRBD2 matching 9 bases. CDR3 size: 16 residues. Unmatched junction bases numbered 2, after V lost 0 bases and J lost 0 bases. Germline CDR1 reads SGHRS; CDR2 reads YFSETQ. Written as DNA, the CDR3 is TGCGCCAGCAGCTTGGATCTAGCGGGGAGCACAGATACGCAGTATTTT. It translates to CASSLDLAGSTDTQYF.

This clone was observed a single time. The genes are TRBV7-9 and TRBJ2-1; D possibly corresponds to TRBD1 (6 bases). The length of the CDR3 is 14 residues. The germline V gene encodes CDR1 SEHNR and CDR2 FQNEAQ (reference sequence). V lost 3 bases and J lost 4, with 10 bases in between. CDR3 region: CASSFRTEYNEQFF. In DNA form, the CDR3 reads TGTGCCAGCAGCTTCCGGACAGAATACAATGAGCAGTTCTTC.

The chain recombines TRBV9 with TRBJ1-5; 8 bases map to TRBD1. CDR3 length: 14 residues. The J segment lost 4 bases and the V segment lost 5 bases, leaving 5 bases of the junction unmatched. In germline, CDR1 is SGDLS, CDR2 YYNGEE. The CDR3 sequence: CASSSGQGNQPQHF. The DNA for the CDR3 is TGTGCCAGCAGTTCAGGACAGGGTAATCAGCCCCAGCATTTT.

The sample holds a few counts of this clone. This sample includes further DNA sequences coding for the same CDR3. The chain links TRBV25-1 to TRBJ2-2; D is possibly TRBD2 (6 bases). CDR1 and CDR2 from the germline V gene are MGHDK and SYGVNS. The CDR3 is 14 residues long. V was shortened by 4 bases and J by 0 bases, with 6 bases between the two germline ends. Here the CDR3 DNA reads TGTGCCAGCAGTGGACTAGCGAACACCGGGGAGCTGTTTTTT. It encodes CASSGLANTGELFF.

The rearrangement uses TRBV30 and TRBJ1-3, with no clear D. V was pared by 5 bases and J by 4 bases, with 21 bases between. The length of the CDR3 is 16 residues. The germline V gene encodes CDR1 GTSNPN and CDR2 SVGIG (reference sequence). The chain's CDR3 is CAWCKSRGSYGNTIYF. The CDR3 DNA reads TGTGCCTGGTGTAAATCCCGAGGCTCCTACGGAAACACCATATATTTT.

The chain joins TRBV6-1 to TRBJ2-3; 9 bases line up with TRBD2. Germline loops: CDR1 MNHNS, CDR2 SASEGT. This CDR3 comprises 14 residues. V trimming: 6 bases; J trimming: 6 bases; junction bases outside the gene matches: 7. The CDR3 sequence is CASRLSGSSDTQYF. The CDR3 nucleotides are TGTGCCAGCAGGCTTAGCGGGAGCTCCGATACGCAGTATTTT.

The chain carries TRBV2 and TRBJ2-3; 11 positions match TRBD1. Losses at the gene ends were 7 bases for V and 3 bases for J; bases not matched to a gene: 3. Germline CDR1 is SNHLY and CDR2 is FYNNEI. CDR3 length: 14 residues. The CDR3 here is CASTGQGVTDTQYF. CDR3 bases: TGTGCCAGCACGGGACAGGGGGTTACAGATACGCAGTATTTT. Variable domain in full (rest from reference TRBV2 and TRBJ2-3): EPEVTQTPSHQVTQMGQEVILRCVPISNHLYFYWYRQILGQKVEFLVSFYNNEISEKSEIFDDQFSVERPDGSNFTLKIRSTKLEDSAMYFCASTGQGVTDTQYFGPGTRLTVL.

The gene calls are TRBV7-2 and TRBJ2-5, with D uncertain. The CDR3 runs 13 residues. The V end lost 1 base, the J end lost 7 bases, and 10 bases lay between the germline ends. CDR1 is SGHTA, CDR2 FQGNSA, per germline. The CDR3 coding sequence is TGTGCCAGCAGCTTAGGCTCACCCGGGACCCAGTACTTC. Its protein product is CASSLGSPGTQYF.

The rearrangement uses TRBV18 and TRBJ1-5; D uncertain. Trimming stripped 5 bases from V and 1 base from J, with 6 bases between. Per germline, CDR1 KGHSH and CDR2 LQKENI. The CDR3 extends over 13 amino acids. This CDR3 is CASSRESNQPQHF. CDR3 coding DNA: TGTGCCAGCTCAAGGGAAAGCAATCAGCCCCAGCATTTT.

V usage is TRBV6-5 and J usage is TRBJ2-1, with D possibly being TRBD2 (6 bases). The CDR3 is made up of 13 amino acids. Germline CDR1 and CDR2: MNHEY and SVGAGI. V lost 5 bases and J 11 bases, leaving 16 bases between the germline ends. DNA for the CDR3: TGTGCCAGCAGTCGAGGAGTAGCGGAGAAGCAGTTCTTC. It translates to CASSRGVAEKQFF.

The V and J genes are TRBV19 and TRBJ2-1; D remains unclear. From germline, CDR1 is LNHDA and CDR2 SQIVND (reference sequence). The CDR3 has 14 amino acids. Trimming took off 6 bases at V and 12 bases at J, with 21 bases between the two ends. This CDR3 is CASRRMTGETGQFF. DNA for the CDR3: TGTGCCAGTAGACGAATGACTGGAGAAACGGGGCAGTTCTTC.

This clone was found once. The chain is built from TRBV5-1 and TRBJ2-1, with D maybe TRBD1 (6 bases). Trimming cost V 0 bases and J 9 bases, with 13 bases left between them. CDR1 and CDR2 (germline): SGHRS, YFSETQ. CDR3 length equals 14 residues. The CDR3 DNA follows: TGCGCCAGCAGCTTGGGACCGCAGGGGAGTGAGCAGTTCTTC. Protein: CASSLGPQGSEQFF.

The chain combines TRBV18 with TRBJ2-3; 8 bases are shared with TRBD1. The CDR3 totals 17 residues. CDR1 is KGHSH, CDR2 LQKENI, per germline. The trim removed 6 bases at V and 1 base at J, leaving 12 bases unmatched. CDR3 nucleotide sequence: TGTGCCAGCTCGCGCGACAGGGGCTCTGGAGGCACAGATACGCAGTATTTT. It encodes CASSRDRGSGGTDTQYF.

The chain uses TRBV10-3 and TRBJ1-3, with D perhaps matching TRBD1 (5 bases). Trimming stripped 4 bases from V and 4 bases from J, with 17 bases between. The germline gives CDR1 ENHRY, CDR2 SYGVKD. The CDR3 sequence is 16 residues long. The CDR3 bases are TGTGCCATCAGTGCAGGTGACAGCCCCCGAGGAAACACCATATATTTT. This codes for CAISAGDSPRGNTIYF.

This clone turned up a few times. This rearrangement joins TRBV5-1 to TRBJ1-2, with D uncertain. This CDR3 has 13 amino acids. Germline V gives CDR1 SGHRS, CDR2 YFSETQ. The V gene lost 0 bases and the J gene lost 7 bases, with 10 bases spanning the gap. CDR3 residues: CASSLEGFSGYTF. In nucleotides, the CDR3 is TGCGCCAGCAGCTTGGAAGGGTTCAGTGGCTACACCTTC.

This clone has a handful of counts. The rearrangement joins TRBV28 to TRBJ2-1, with D maybe TRBD2 (7 bases). The germline gives CDR1 MDHEN, CDR2 SYDVKM. The V end lost 7 bases, the J end lost 4 bases, and 23 bases lay between the germline ends. The CDR3 contains 17 residues. The CDR3 nucleotides are TGTGCCAGCATTACTACATCCCGGGGGGCGGGATACAATGAGCAGTTCTTC. It specifies CASITTSRGAGYNEQFF.

The chain recombines TRBV7-3 with TRBJ2-7, with 8 nucleotides matching TRBD1. Germline V gene sequence: CDR1 SGHTA, CDR2 FQGTGA. The ends lost 5 bases at V and 2 bases at J; junction bases unmatched: 8. The CDR3 sequence is 15 residues long. CDR3: CASSLGQGTPYEQYF. The CDR3 DNA follows: TGTGCCAGCAGCCTCGGACAGGGAACCCCCTACGAGCAGTACTTC.